These T cell receptor beta chains were read from a single sample in a study of OX40 agonist ivuxolimab in advanced cancers. The repertoire was sequenced with immunoSEQ multiplex PCR; TCRdb's copy has only in-frame clones and lacks some. The data hold tens of thousands of clones, with about 92% observed a single time. The source was CD4+ or CD8+ T cells sorted from blood, collected in a trial of the OX40 agonist ivuxolimab. These receptors all stem from an adult with an advanced solid tumor such as melanoma, head and neck, liver or kidney cancer. Each CDR3 is given with its conserved first and last residue. The D gene is left open where the match is weak. Clone size appears in some rows only: once, few, many, or a class for an expanded clone.

j_gene | abundance | v_gene | d_gene | CDR3nt | CDR3aa
TRBJ1-5 | NA | TRBV30 | TRBD1 | TGTGCTGCGGACAGGGGGTTGGGCCAGCCCCAGCATTTT | CAADRGLGQPQHF
TRBJ2-2 | NA | TRBV30 | TRBD2 | TGTGCCACCCCGGGGGGAGGGGGGGAGCTGTTTTTT | CATPGGGGELFF
TRBJ1-5 | NA | TRBV5-4 | NA | TGTGCCAGCAGCTTGCTGGTCGACTCTAGCAATCAGCCCCAGCATTTT | CASSLLVDSSNQPQHF
TRBJ2-7 | NA | TRBV27 | NA | TGTGCCAGCAGTAACGGCTACGAGCAGTACTTC | CASSNGYEQYF
TRBJ2-7 | NA | TRBV2 | NA | TGTGCCAGCAAAGAGAGAGCGGAGCAGTACTTC | CASKERAEQYF
TRBJ2-3 | once | TRBV5-4 | TRBD1 | TGTGCCAGCAGCTTAGGTCGCAGGGGGCTTGGCACAGATACGCAGTATTTT | CASSLGRRGLGTDTQYF
TRBJ1-2 | few | TRBV5-5 | TRBD1 | TGTGCCAGCAGCTTGGAGGGGACAGGGGGCTATGGCTACACCTTC | CASSLEGTGGYGYTF
TRBJ1-3 | NA | TRBV19 | NA | TGTGCCAGTAGTACCGATGGGTACTCTGGAAACACCATATATTTT | CASSTDGYSGNTIYF
TRBJ1-6 | NA | TRBV5-6 | NA | TGTGCCAGCAGCTTGGATCAGGGGAGTGGGAATTCACCCCTCCACTTT | CASSLDQGSGNSPLHF
TRBJ2-3 | NA | TRBV13 | NA | TGTGCCAGCAGCTTAGTCATGGTTACGCAGTATTTT | CASSLVMVTQYF
TRBJ1-5 | once | TRBV6-5 | NA | TGTGCCAGCAGTCAGGGGCCTCAGCCCCAGCATTTT | CASSQGPQPQHF
TRBJ1-5 | NA | TRBV5-1 | NA | TGCGCCAGCAGCTTGGAAGGGGTTAGCAATCAGCCCCAGCATTTT | CASSLEGVSNQPQHF
TRBJ1-2 | NA | TRBV19 | NA | TGTGCCAGTAGTATCCAGGAGTGGGGCTACACCTTC | CASSIQEWGYTF
TRBJ1-3 | NA | TRBV6-6 | NA | TGTGCCAGCAGTTATAGGACAGCCCTTAGAAACACCATATATTTT | CASSYRTALRNTIYF
TRBJ1-1 | NA | TRBV21-1 | NA | TGTGCCAGCAGCACTCGGGACAGAAACACTGAAGCTTTCTTT | CASSTRDRNTEAFF
TRBJ2-7 | NA | TRBV7-9 | NA | TGTGCCAGCAGCCCCCGCAGGAGCTCCTACGAGCAGTACTTC | CASSPRRSSYEQYF
TRBJ1-1 | NA | TRBV7-6 | TRBD1 | TGTGCCAGCAGCTTAGAAACAGGGGGATCCTGGAGGAACACTGAAGCTTTCTTT | CASSLETGGSWRNTEAFF
TRBJ2-7 | NA | TRBV7-3 | TRBD2 | TGTGCCAGCAGGTTAGCGGGAGGTTCCTACGAGCAGTACTTC | CASRLAGGSYEQYF
TRBJ1-2 | NA | TRBV2 | NA | TGTGCCAGCAGCGCGCGATGGGGTACGGACTACACCTTC | CASSARWGTDYTF
TRBJ2-2 | NA | TRBV6-5 | NA | TGTGCCGGTCAGTCGAACACCGGGGAGCTGTTTTTT | CAGQSNTGELFF
TRBJ2-1 | NA | TRBV14 | NA | TGTGCCAGCAGCCAGTCCAGACAGGGAGGGCAGTTCTTC | CASSQSRQGGQFF
TRBJ2-1 | NA | TRBV9 | NA | TGTGCCAGCAGCGTACTTCTGGGGGACACTGAGCAGTTCTTC | CASSVLLGDTEQFF
TRBJ1-2 | few | TRBV28 | NA | TGTGCCAGCACTGCTCCAGGTCTCTATGGCTACACCTTC | CASTAPGLYGYTF
TRBJ2-7 | NA | TRBV5-4 | TRBD2 | TGTGCCAGCAGCCAAGCGGGGGTAGCCTACGAGCAGTACTTC | CASSQAGVAYEQYF
TRBJ2-7 | NA | TRBV6-1 | NA | TGTGCCACCCAGCCCAACTCCGGGGGCGTTTACGAGCAGTACTTC | CATQPNSGGVYEQYF
TRBJ1-1 | few | TRBV6-1 | TRBD1 | TGTGCCAGCAGGATCTTACAGGGGGCGGAAACTGAAGCTTTCTTT | CASRILQGAETEAFF
TRBJ2-2 | NA | TRBV6-1 | NA | TGTGCCACCTGGGGACTCGGAATAACCGGGGAGCTGTTTTTT | CATWGLGITGELFF
TRBJ2-5 | NA | TRBV5-6 | NA | TGTGCCAGCAGCTTGGCCGGACCAGGAGAGCAGTACTTC | CASSLAGPGEQYF
TRBJ1-3 | NA | TRBV29-1 | NA | TGCAGCGTTTGGTCTGCGGCTGGAAACACCATATATTTT | CSVWSAAGNTIYF
TRBJ2-1 | NA | TRBV11-2 | NA | TGTGCCAGCAGCCCGGGGGGCGCGGACTACAATGAGCAGTTCTTC | CASSPGGADYNEQFF